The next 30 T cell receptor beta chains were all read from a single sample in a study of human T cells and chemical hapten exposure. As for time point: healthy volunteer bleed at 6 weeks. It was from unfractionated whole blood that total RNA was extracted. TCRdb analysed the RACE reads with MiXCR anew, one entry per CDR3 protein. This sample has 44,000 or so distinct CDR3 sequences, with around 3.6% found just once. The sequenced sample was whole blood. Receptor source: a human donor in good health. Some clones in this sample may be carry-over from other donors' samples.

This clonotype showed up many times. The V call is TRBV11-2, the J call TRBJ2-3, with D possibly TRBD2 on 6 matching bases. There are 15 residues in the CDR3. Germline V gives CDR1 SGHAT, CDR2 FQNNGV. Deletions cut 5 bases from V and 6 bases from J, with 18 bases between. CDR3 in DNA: TGTGCCAGCAGCCCTTCCCCGGGAGCCCCCGATACGCAGTATTTT. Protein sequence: CASSPSPGAPDTQYF.

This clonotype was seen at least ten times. CDR3 loop: CASSPGGTRGYEQFF. The CDR3 nucleotides read TGTGCCAGCAGTCCCGGTGGGACTAGGGGGTATGAGCAGTTCTTC. The rearrangement links TRBV28 to TRBJ2-1; 8 bases match TRBD2. CDR3 length: 15 residues. After removal of 5 bases from V and 8 bases from J, the junction contained 11 bases not matched to a gene. The germline gives CDR1 MDHEN, CDR2 SYDVKM.

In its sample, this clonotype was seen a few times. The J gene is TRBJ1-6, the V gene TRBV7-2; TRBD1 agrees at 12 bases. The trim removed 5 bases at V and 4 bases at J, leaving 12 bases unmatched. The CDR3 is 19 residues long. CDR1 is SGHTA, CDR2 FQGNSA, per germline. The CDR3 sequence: CASSTKGTGGLMYNSPLHF. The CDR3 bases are TGTGCCAGCAGCACAAAGGGGACAGGGGGCTTAATGTATAATTCACCCCTCCACTTT.

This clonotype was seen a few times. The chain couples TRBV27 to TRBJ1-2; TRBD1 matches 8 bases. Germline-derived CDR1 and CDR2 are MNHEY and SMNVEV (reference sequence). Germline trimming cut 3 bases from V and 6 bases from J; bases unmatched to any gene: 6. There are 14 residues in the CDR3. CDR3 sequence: CASSLTTGEDGYTF. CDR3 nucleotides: TGTGCCAGCAGTTTGACGACAGGGGAAGATGGCTACACCTTC.

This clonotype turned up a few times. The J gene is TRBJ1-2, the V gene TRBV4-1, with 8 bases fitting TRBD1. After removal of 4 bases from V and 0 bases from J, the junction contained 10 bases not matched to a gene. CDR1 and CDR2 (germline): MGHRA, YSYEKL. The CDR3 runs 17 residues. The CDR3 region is CASSLKGQAPANYGYTF. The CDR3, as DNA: TGCGCCAGCAGCCTAAAGGGACAGGCCCCAGCTAACTATGGCTACACCTTC.

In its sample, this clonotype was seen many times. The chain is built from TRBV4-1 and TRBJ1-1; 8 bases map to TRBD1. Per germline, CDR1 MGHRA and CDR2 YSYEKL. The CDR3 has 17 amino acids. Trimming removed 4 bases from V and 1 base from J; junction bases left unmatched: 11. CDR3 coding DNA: TGCGCCAGCAGCCCCATCGGACAGGGTCCTAAGAACACTGAAGCTTTCTTT. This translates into CASSPIGQGPKNTEAFF.

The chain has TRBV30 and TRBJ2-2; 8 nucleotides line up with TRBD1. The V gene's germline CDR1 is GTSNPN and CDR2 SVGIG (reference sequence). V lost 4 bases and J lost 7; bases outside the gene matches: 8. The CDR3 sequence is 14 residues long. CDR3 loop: CAWTGGKGGGELFF. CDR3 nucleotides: TGTGCCTGGACAGGGGGCAAGGGTGGCGGGGAGCTGTTTTTT.

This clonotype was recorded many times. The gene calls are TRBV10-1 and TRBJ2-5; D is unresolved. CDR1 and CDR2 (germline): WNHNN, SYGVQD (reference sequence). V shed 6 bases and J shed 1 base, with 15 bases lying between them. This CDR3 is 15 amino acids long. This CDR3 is CASSDRLGGQETQYF. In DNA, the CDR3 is TGCGCCAGCAGCGACCGCTTAGGCGGCCAAGAGACCCAGTACTTC.

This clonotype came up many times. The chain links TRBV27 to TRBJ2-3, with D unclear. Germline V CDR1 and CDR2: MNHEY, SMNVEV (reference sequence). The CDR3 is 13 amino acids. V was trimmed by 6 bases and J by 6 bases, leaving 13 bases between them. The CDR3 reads CASRPTLLDTQYF. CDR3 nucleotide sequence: TGTGCCAGCAGGCCAACATTATTGGATACGCAGTATTTT.

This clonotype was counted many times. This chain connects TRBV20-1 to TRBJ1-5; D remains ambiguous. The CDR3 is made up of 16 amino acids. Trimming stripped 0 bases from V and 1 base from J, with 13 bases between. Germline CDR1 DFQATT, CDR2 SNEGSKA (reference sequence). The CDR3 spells CSARDYRVGSNQPQHF. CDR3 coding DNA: TGCAGTGCTAGAGATTACCGGGTGGGCAGCAATCAGCCCCAGCATTTT.

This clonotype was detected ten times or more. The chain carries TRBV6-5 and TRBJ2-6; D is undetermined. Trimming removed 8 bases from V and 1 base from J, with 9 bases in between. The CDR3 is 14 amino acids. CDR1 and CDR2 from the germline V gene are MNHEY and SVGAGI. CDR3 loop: CASAWRSGANVLTF. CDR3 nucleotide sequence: TGTGCCAGCGCCTGGCGGTCTGGGGCCAACGTCCTGACTTTC.

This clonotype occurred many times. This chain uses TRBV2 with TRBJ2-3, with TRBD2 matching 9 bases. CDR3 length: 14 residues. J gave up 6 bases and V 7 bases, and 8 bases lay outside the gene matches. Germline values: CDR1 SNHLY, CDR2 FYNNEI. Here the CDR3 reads CASKKREVKDTQYF. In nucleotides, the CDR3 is TGTGCCAGCAAGAAGCGGGAGGTTAAGGATACGCAGTATTTT.

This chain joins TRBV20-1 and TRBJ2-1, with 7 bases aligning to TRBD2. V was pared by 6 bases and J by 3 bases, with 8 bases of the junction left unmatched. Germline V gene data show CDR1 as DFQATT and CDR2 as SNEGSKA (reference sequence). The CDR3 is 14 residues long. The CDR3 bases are TGCAGTGCCGGCGGGAGCGGGTACTACAATGAGCAGTTCTTC. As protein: CSAGGSGYYNEQFF.

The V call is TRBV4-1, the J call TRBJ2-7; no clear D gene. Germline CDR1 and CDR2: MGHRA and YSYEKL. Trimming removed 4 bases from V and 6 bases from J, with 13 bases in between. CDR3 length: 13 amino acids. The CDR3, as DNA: TGCGCCAGCAGCCGCTACACCTGGGGCGAGCAGTACTTC. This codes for CASSRYTWGEQYF.

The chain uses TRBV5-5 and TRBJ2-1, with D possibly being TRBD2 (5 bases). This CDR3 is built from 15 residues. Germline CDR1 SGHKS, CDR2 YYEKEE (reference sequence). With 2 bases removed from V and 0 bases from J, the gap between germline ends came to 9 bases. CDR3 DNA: TGTGCCAGCAGCTTCACTGGGAGCTCCTACAATGAGCAGTTCTTC. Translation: CASSFTGSSYNEQFF.

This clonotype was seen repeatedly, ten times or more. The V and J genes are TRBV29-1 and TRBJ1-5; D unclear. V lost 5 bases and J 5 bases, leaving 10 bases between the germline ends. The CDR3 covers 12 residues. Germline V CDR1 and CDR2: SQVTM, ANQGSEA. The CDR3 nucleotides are TGCAGCGTTTCGGAGGGATATCAGCCCCAGCATTTT. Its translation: CSVSEGYQPQHF.

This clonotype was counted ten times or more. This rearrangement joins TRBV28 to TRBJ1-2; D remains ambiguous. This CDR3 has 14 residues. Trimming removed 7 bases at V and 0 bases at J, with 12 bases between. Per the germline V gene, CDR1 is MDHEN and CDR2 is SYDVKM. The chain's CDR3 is CASTQVPPNYGYTF. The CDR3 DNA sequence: TGTGCCAGCACCCAGGTCCCGCCTAACTATGGCTACACCTTC.

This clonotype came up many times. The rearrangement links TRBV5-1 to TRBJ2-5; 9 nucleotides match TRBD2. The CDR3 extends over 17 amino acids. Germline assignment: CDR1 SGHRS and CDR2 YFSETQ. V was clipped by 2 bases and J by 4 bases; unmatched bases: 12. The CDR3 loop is CASSFILAGEGRETQYF. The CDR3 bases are TGCGCCAGCAGCTTCATATTAGCGGGAGAAGGTCGAGAGACCCAGTACTTC.

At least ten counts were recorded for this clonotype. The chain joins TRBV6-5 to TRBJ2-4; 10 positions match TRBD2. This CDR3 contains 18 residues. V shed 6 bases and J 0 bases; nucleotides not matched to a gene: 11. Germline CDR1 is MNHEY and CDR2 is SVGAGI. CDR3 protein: CASSDGVLAGVAKNIQYF. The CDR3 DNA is TGTGCCAGCAGCGACGGGGTTCTAGCGGGAGTAGCCAAAAACATTCAGTACTTC.

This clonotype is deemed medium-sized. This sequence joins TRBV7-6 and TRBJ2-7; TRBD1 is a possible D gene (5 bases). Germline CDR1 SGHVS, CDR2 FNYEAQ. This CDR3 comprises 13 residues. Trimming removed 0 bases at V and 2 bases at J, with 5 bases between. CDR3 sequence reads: CASSLAGAYEQYF. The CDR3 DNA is TGTGCCAGCAGCTTAGCAGGGGCCTACGAGCAGTACTTC.

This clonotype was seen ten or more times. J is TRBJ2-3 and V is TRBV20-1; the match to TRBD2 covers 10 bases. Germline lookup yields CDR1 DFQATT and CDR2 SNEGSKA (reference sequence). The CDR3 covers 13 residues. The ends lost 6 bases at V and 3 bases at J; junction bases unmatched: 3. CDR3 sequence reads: CSARTSGTDTQYF. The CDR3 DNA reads TGCAGTGCCAGGACTAGCGGAACAGATACGCAGTATTTT.

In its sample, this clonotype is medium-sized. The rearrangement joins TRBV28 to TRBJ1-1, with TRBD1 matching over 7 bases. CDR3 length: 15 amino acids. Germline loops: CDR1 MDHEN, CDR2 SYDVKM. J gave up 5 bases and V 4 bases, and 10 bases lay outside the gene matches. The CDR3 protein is CASSSGQARGTEAFF. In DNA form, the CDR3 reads TGTGCCAGCAGTTCCGGACAGGCTAGGGGGACTGAAGCTTTCTTT.

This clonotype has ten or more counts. The CDR3 sequence is CASSLRASTDTQYF. CDR3 nucleotides: TGTGCCAGCAGCTTGAGGGCCAGCACAGATACGCAGTATTTT. The rearrangement uses TRBV5-5 and TRBJ2-3, with D hard to call. Germline V gene data show CDR1 as SGHKS and CDR2 as YYEKEE (reference sequence). The length of the CDR3 is 14 residues. Deletions cut 1 base from V and 0 bases from J, with 6 bases between.

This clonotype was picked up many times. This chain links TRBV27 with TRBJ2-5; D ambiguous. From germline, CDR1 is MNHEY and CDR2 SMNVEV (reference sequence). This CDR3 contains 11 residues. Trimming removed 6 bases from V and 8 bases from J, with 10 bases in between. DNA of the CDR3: TGTGCCAGCAGCTCAACCGGTACCCAGTACTTC. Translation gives CASSSTGTQYF.

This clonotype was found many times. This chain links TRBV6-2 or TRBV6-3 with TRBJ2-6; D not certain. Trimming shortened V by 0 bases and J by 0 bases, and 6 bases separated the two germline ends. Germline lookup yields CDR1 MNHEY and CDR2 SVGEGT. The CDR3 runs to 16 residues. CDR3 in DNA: TGTGCCAGCAGTTACTCTCCCCTCTCTGGGGCCAACGTCCTGACTTTC. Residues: CASSYSPLSGANVLTF.

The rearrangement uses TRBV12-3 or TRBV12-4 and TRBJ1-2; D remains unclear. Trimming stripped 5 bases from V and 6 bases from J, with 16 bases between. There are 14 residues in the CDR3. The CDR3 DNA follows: TGTGCCAGCAGTCACCCGGACGGTTGGGATGGCTACACCTTC. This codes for CASSHPDGWDGYTF.

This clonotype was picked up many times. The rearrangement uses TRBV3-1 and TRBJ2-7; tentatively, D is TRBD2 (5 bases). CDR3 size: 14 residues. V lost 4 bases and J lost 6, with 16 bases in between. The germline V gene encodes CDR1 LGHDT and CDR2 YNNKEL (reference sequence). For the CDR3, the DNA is TGTGCCAGCAGCCCCACCGGGGAAGTACCCGAGCAGTACTTC. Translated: CASSPTGEVPEQYF.

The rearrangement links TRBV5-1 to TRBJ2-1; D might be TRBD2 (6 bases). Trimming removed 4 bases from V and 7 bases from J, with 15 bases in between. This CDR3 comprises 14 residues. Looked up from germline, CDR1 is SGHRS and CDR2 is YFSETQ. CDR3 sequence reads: CASSPGALGNEQFF. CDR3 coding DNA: TGCGCCAGCAGCCCGGGAGCGCTGGGGAATGAGCAGTTCTTC. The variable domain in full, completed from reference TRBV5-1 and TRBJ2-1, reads KAGVTQTPRYLIKTRGQQVTLSCSPISGHRSVSWYQQTPGQGLQFLFEYFSETQRNKGNFPGRFSGRQFSNSRSEMNVSTLELGDSALYLCASSPGALGNEQFFGPGTRLTVL.

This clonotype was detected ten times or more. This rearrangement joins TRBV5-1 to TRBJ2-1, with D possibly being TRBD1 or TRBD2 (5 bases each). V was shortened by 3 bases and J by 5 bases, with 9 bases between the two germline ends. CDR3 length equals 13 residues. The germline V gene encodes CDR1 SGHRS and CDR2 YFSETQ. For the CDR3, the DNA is TGCGCCAGCAGCTCCAGGGACGACAATGAGCAGTTCTTC. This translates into CASSSRDDNEQFF.

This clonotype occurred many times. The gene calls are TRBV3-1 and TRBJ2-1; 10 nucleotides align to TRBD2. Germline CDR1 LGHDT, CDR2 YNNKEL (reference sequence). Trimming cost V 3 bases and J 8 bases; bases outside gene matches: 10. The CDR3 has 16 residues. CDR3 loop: CASSHAAGGRGDEQFF. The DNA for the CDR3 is TGTGCCAGCAGCCACGCAGCGGGAGGGCGTGGCGATGAGCAGTTCTTC.